A selection of T cell receptor beta chains follows, all from one sample in a study of blood T cell repertoires in COVID-19. Libraries were prepared by immunoSEQ multiplex PCR; TCRdb keeps only in-frame clonotypes and omits some of them. The repertoire holds around 190,000 clones, with over 75% as singletons. Material: PBMCs or T cells enriched from blood (not recorded which). The receptors originated from a woman aged 18-29 years who had recovered from COVID-19. The CDR3 runs from the conserved cysteine through the conserved F or W. Each record gives: D gene, J gene, V gene, clone size, CDR3 DNA, CDR3 protein. The D gene is left open where the match is weak. Rows may omit the clone size; those that give it use once, few, many or a size class.

d_call: NA
j_call: TRBJ2-2
v_call: TRBV27
clone_size: NA
cdr3_nt: TGTGCCAGCAGTCCCTCGACCGGGGAGCTGTTTTTT
cdr3_aa: CASSPSTGELFF

d_call: NA
j_call: TRBJ1-3
v_call: TRBV7-9
clone_size: NA
cdr3_nt: TGTGCCAGCAGCCCCCAGGGGAACACCATATATTTT
cdr3_aa: CASSPQGNTIYF

d_call: NA
j_call: TRBJ1-2
v_call: TRBV7-9
clone_size: few
cdr3_nt: TGTGCCAGCAGCTTAGGGGGCGCCGGTGGCTACACCTTC
cdr3_aa: CASSLGGAGGYTF

d_call: TRBD2
j_call: TRBJ2-7
v_call: TRBV29-1
clone_size: NA
cdr3_nt: TGCAGCGGCTGGGACTATAGCTCCTACGAGCAGTACTTC
cdr3_aa: CSGWDYSSYEQYF

d_call: TRBD1
j_call: TRBJ2-7
v_call: TRBV24-1
clone_size: once
cdr3_nt: TGTGCCACCAGTGATGCCCGGACAGGAGCCTACGAGCAGTACTTC
cdr3_aa: CATSDARTGAYEQYF

d_call: NA
j_call: TRBJ1-6
v_call: TRBV6-5
clone_size: NA
cdr3_nt: TGTGCCAGCAGTTACTCGAGTAATTCCTATAATTCACCCCTCCACTTT
cdr3_aa: CASSYSSNSYNSPLHF

d_call: TRBD1
j_call: TRBJ2-6
v_call: TRBV7-2
clone_size: NA
cdr3_nt: TGTGCCAGCAGCCCAGGGGGCCACCCTGGGGCCAACGTCCTGACTTTC
cdr3_aa: CASSPGGHPGANVLTF

d_call: TRBD2
j_call: TRBJ2-3
v_call: TRBV7-9
clone_size: NA
cdr3_nt: TGTGCCAGCAGCCCGACTAGCGGTTTTAGTGCAGATACGCAGTATTTT
cdr3_aa: CASSPTSGFSADTQYF

d_call: TRBD1
j_call: TRBJ2-1
v_call: TRBV7-2
clone_size: NA
cdr3_nt: TGTGCCAGCAGCTTAAGCCACGACAGGGTGACCAATGAGCAGTTCTTC
cdr3_aa: CASSLSHDRVTNEQFF

d_call: TRBD2
j_call: TRBJ2-1
v_call: TRBV7-3
clone_size: NA
cdr3_nt: TGTGCCAGCAGCTTAAACTGGATACTAGCGGAGAGCTCCTACAATGAGCAGTTCTTC
cdr3_aa: CASSLNWILAESSYNEQFF

d_call: TRBD2
j_call: TRBJ2-1
v_call: TRBV6-2/TRBV6-3
clone_size: NA
cdr3_nt: TGTGCCAGCAGTTACCCCGGCGGGCGGGAGTGGTCGAATGAGCAGTTCTTC
cdr3_aa: CASSYPGGREWSNEQFF

d_call: TRBD2
j_call: TRBJ2-1
v_call: TRBV7-2
clone_size: NA
cdr3_nt: TGTGCCAGCAGCCCCCAGACTAGCGGGAGCTATGAGCAGTTCTTC
cdr3_aa: CASSPQTSGSYEQFF

d_call: NA
j_call: TRBJ1-1
v_call: TRBV5-4
clone_size: NA
cdr3_nt: TGTGCCAGCAGCTTGGACAGGGCAAACACTGAAGCTTTCTTT
cdr3_aa: CASSLDRANTEAFF

d_call: TRBD2
j_call: TRBJ2-5
v_call: TRBV14
clone_size: NA
cdr3_nt: TGTGCCAGCAGCCCACGCCGATCTATAGCGGGAGATGAGACCCAGTACTTC
cdr3_aa: CASSPRRSIAGDETQYF

d_call: NA
j_call: TRBJ1-2
v_call: TRBV11-2
clone_size: NA
cdr3_nt: TGTGCCAGCAGCTTAGATTGGGGGCCTCGTTTGGGCTACACCTTC
cdr3_aa: CASSLDWGPRLGYTF

d_call: NA
j_call: TRBJ1-2
v_call: TRBV25-1
clone_size: NA
cdr3_nt: TGTGCCAGCAGTGCGTCGGCTACAGCTAACTATGGCTACACCTTC
cdr3_aa: CASSASATANYGYTF

d_call: TRBD2
j_call: TRBJ2-1
v_call: TRBV2
clone_size: once
cdr3_nt: TGTGCCAGCCTTGCGACTAGCGGGGGGGGTGAGCAGTTCTTC
cdr3_aa: CASLATSGGGEQFF

d_call: TRBD2
j_call: TRBJ2-1
v_call: TRBV13
clone_size: NA
cdr3_nt: TGTGCCAGCATGGGCGGGAGGGCCCGAGTTTACAATGAGCAGTTCTTC
cdr3_aa: CASMGGRARVYNEQFF

d_call: TRBD2
j_call: TRBJ2-1
v_call: TRBV5-1
clone_size: NA
cdr3_nt: TGCGCCAGCAGCCGTAGCGGGAGGGATTACAATGAGCAGTTCTTC
cdr3_aa: CASSRSGRDYNEQFF

d_call: TRBD2
j_call: TRBJ2-7
v_call: TRBV2
clone_size: NA
cdr3_nt: TGTGCCAGCAGTCTAGCGGGTTTAAACGAGCAGTACTTC
cdr3_aa: CASSLAGLNEQYF

d_call: NA
j_call: TRBJ1-6
v_call: TRBV28
clone_size: NA
cdr3_nt: TGTGCCAGCAGTTTGCAACCCTACCTGAGCTCCTATAATTCACCCCTCCACTTT
cdr3_aa: CASSLQPYLSSYNSPLHF

d_call: TRBD1
j_call: TRBJ2-2
v_call: TRBV28
clone_size: many
cdr3_nt: TGTGCCAGCAGTACCGGGACAGGCGACACCGGGGAGCTGTTTTTT
cdr3_aa: CASSTGTGDTGELFF

d_call: NA
j_call: TRBJ2-3
v_call: TRBV2
clone_size: once
cdr3_nt: TGTGCCAGCAGTGATGAAGGACTCACAGATACGCAGTATTTT
cdr3_aa: CASSDEGLTDTQYF

d_call: NA
j_call: TRBJ2-3
v_call: TRBV28
clone_size: NA
cdr3_nt: TGTGCCAGCAGTACCTCGGGGGCAGATACGCAGTATTTT
cdr3_aa: CASSTSGADTQYF